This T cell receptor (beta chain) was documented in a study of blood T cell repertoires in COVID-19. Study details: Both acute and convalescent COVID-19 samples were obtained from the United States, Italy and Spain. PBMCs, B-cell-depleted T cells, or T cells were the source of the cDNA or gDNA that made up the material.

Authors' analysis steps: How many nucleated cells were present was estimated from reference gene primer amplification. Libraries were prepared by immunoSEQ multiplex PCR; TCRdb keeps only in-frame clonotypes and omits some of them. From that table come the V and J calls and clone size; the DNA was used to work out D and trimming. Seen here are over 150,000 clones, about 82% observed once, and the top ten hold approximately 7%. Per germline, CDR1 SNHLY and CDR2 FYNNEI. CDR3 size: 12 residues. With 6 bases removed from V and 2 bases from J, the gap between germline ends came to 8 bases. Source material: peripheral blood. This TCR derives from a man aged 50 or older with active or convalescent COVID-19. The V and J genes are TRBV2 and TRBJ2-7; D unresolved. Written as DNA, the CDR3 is TGTGCCAGCAGCGAACACACCTACGAGCAGTACTTC. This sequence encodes CASSEHTYEQYF.